A selection of T cell receptor beta chains follows, all from one sample in a study of regulatory T cells in long-lasting Graves disease. TCRdb reprocessed the multiplex PCR reads with MiXCR, giving one entry per CDR3 protein. The sample has hundreds of thousands of distinct CDR3 sequences; 21% are singletons. The sample was peripheral blood mononuclear cells (PBMCs), taken when the disease was refractory, from a patient treated with antithyroid drugs. These receptors were obtained from a female donor with Graves disease. Both conserved end residues are part of each CDR3. Each record gives: J gene, V gene, D gene, clone size, CDR3 protein, CDR3 DNA. A D gene is named only where the DNA matches it firmly. Part of the rows lack a size; the others show once, few, many or a class for expanded clones.

j_gene: TRBJ1-2
v_gene: TRBV20-1
d_gene: TRBD1
abundance: many
CDR3aa: CSAPTLRQGLGYTF
CDR3nt: TGCAGCGCCCCTACCTTGAGACAGGGGTTGGGCTACACCTTC

j_gene: TRBJ1-5
v_gene: TRBV7-6
d_gene: NA
abundance: few
CDR3aa: CASSLSSGQPQHF
CDR3nt: TGTGCCAGCAGCCTCTCCTCCGGACAGCCCCAGCATTTT

j_gene: TRBJ2-2
v_gene: TRBV27
d_gene: NA
abundance: NA
CDR3aa: CASSSWGDGFTGELFF
CDR3nt: TGTGCCAGCAGTTCTTGGGGGGACGGCTTCACCGGGGAGCTGTTTTTT

j_gene: TRBJ2-7
v_gene: TRBV5-1
d_gene: TRBD1
abundance: NA
CDR3aa: CASSFVPVTGEITYEQYF
CDR3nt: TGCGCCAGCAGCTTTGTGCCCGTAACAGGGGAGATTACCTACGAGCAGTACTTC

j_gene: TRBJ1-3
v_gene: TRBV28
d_gene: NA
abundance: many
CDR3aa: CASSLSGISGNTIYF
CDR3nt: TGTGCCAGCAGTTTATCGGGGATCTCTGGAAACACCATATATTTT

j_gene: TRBJ2-7
v_gene: TRBV10-3
d_gene: NA
abundance: once
CDR3aa: CAISDNRDEQYF
CDR3nt: TGTGCCATCAGTGATAATCGAGACGAGCAGTACTTC

j_gene: TRBJ2-1
v_gene: TRBV11-2
d_gene: NA
abundance: NA
CDR3aa: CASSLDALAVENEQFF
CDR3nt: TGTGCCAGCAGCTTAGATGCACTAGCTGTCGAGAATGAGCAGTTCTTC

j_gene: TRBJ2-7
v_gene: TRBV30
d_gene: NA
abundance: NA
CDR3aa: CAWEVGGQGGQYF
CDR3nt: TGTGCCTGGGAAGTCGGGGGACAAGGGGGGCAGTACTTC

j_gene: TRBJ1-6
v_gene: TRBV5-1
d_gene: NA
abundance: many
CDR3aa: CASSLPGNSPLHF
CDR3nt: TGCGCCAGCAGCTTACCGGGTAATTCACCCCTCCACTTT

j_gene: TRBJ2-1
v_gene: TRBV10-3
d_gene: NA
abundance: few
CDR3aa: CAISATNNEQFF
CDR3nt: TGTGCCATCAGTGCCACGAACAATGAGCAGTTCTTC

j_gene: TRBJ1-3
v_gene: TRBV3-1
d_gene: TRBD1
abundance: many
CDR3aa: CASSPDRVSGNTIYF
CDR3nt: TGTGCCAGCAGCCCGGACAGGGTATCTGGAAACACCATATATTTT

j_gene: TRBJ2-7
v_gene: TRBV7-8
d_gene: TRBD2
abundance: NA
CDR3aa: CASSSPPTSGRAWIEQYF
CDR3nt: TGTGCCAGCAGCTCCCCCCCCACTAGCGGGAGGGCCTGGATAGAGCAGTACTTC

j_gene: TRBJ1-1
v_gene: TRBV15
d_gene: TRBD1
abundance: many
CDR3aa: CATSSRDREVAFF
CDR3nt: TGTGCCACCAGCTCCAGGGACAGGGAGGTTGCTTTCTTT

j_gene: TRBJ1-6
v_gene: TRBV15
d_gene: NA
abundance: few
CDR3aa: CATSRDKGFGNSPLHF
CDR3nt: TGTGCCACCAGCAGAGATAAGGGTTTTGGTAATTCACCCCTCCACTTT

j_gene: TRBJ2-7
v_gene: TRBV20-1
d_gene: NA
abundance: NA
CDR3aa: CSARDKVAPSTEPYEQYF
CDR3nt: TGCAGTGCTAGAGATAAGGTTGCCCCGAGCACCGAGCCCTACGAGCAGTACTTC

j_gene: TRBJ2-3
v_gene: TRBV20-1
d_gene: TRBD2
abundance: few
CDR3aa: CSASPEGLAGREDTQYF
CDR3nt: TGCAGTGCTAGCCCCGAGGGGCTAGCGGGAAGAGAAGATACGCAGTATTTT

j_gene: TRBJ1-6
v_gene: TRBV6-1
d_gene: TRBD1
abundance: many
CDR3aa: CASTWGTGSNSPLHF
CDR3nt: TGTGCCAGCACCTGGGGGACAGGGTCGAATTCACCCCTCCACTTT

j_gene: TRBJ1-1
v_gene: TRBV20-1
d_gene: TRBD1
abundance: NA
CDR3aa: CSASGQGGNTEAFF
CDR3nt: TGCAGTGCTAGCGGACAGGGCGGGAACACTGAAGCTTTCTTT

j_gene: TRBJ1-1
v_gene: TRBV20-1
d_gene: NA
abundance: few
CDR3aa: CSAPPRGDTEAFF
CDR3nt: TGCAGTGCTCCACCTCGGGGGGACACTGAAGCTTTCTTT

j_gene: TRBJ2-5
v_gene: TRBV7-9
d_gene: NA
abundance: many
CDR3aa: CASSLAVLAYQETQYF
CDR3nt: TGTGCCAGCAGCTTAGCGGTCTTGGCGTACCAAGAGACCCAGTACTTC

j_gene: TRBJ2-7
v_gene: TRBV19
d_gene: TRBD1
abundance: few
CDR3aa: CASSIQTGLYEQYF
CDR3nt: TGTGCCAGTAGTATCCAGACAGGGCTATACGAGCAGTACTTC

j_gene: TRBJ2-7
v_gene: TRBV20-1
d_gene: NA
abundance: NA
CDR3aa: CSAREDRDEQYF
CDR3nt: TGCAGTGCTAGAGAGGATAGGGACGAGCAGTACTTC

j_gene: TRBJ1-2
v_gene: TRBV10-3
d_gene: NA
abundance: many
CDR3aa: CAISESIGRDGYTF
CDR3nt: TGTGCCATCAGTGAGTCGATAGGGAGGGATGGCTACACCTTC

j_gene: TRBJ1-6
v_gene: TRBV7-2
d_gene: TRBD1
abundance: many
CDR3aa: CASSLRDSNSPLHF
CDR3nt: TGTGCCAGCAGCTTAAGGGACAGTAATTCACCCCTCCACTTT

j_gene: TRBJ2-5
v_gene: TRBV12-3/TRBV12-4
d_gene: NA
abundance: many
CDR3aa: CASRGTLETQYF
CDR3nt: TGTGCCAGCAGGGGGACTTTAGAGACCCAGTACTTC

j_gene: TRBJ1-4
v_gene: TRBV7-2
d_gene: NA
abundance: many
CDR3aa: CASSFSGKGGEKLFF
CDR3nt: TGTGCCAGCAGCTTCTCTGGAAAGGGGGGTGAAAAACTGTTTTTT